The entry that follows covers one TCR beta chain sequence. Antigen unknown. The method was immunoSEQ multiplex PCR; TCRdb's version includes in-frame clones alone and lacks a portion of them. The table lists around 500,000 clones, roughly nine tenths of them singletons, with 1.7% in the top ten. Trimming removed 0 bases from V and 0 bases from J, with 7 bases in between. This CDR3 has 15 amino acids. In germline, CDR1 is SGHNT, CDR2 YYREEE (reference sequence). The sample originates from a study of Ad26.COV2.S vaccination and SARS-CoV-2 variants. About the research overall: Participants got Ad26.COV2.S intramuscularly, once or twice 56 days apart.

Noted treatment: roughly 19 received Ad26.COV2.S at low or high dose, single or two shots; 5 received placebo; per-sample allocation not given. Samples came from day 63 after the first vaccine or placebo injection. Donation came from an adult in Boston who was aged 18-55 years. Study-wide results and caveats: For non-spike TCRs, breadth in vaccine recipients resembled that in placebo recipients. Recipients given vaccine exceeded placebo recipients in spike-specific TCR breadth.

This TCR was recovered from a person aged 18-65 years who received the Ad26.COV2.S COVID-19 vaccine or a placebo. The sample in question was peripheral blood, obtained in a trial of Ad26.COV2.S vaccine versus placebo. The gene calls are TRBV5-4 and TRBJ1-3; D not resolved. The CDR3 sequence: CASSLDRHSGNTIYF. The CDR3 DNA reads TGTGCCAGCAGCTTGGACAGACACTCTGGAAACACCATATATTTT.